The 19 T cell receptor beta chains reported below all come from one sample, sequenced in a study of radiotherapy plus CTLA-4 blockade in lung cancer. Assay: immunoSEQ multiplex PCR; the TCRdb copy retains only in-frame clones and omits some. Among roughly 100,000 clones listed, more than 75% were seen once. This specimen was peripheral blood, taken from a patient treated with radiotherapy plus ipilimumab. These receptors originate from a human donor with non-small cell lung cancer that progressed on radiotherapy plus ipilimumab. Some clones in this sample may be carry-over from other donors' samples.

The chain couples TRBV10-3 to TRBJ1-2, with 9 bases that match TRBD1. Germline assignment: CDR1 ENHRY and CDR2 SYGVKD. After removal of 6 bases from V and 4 bases from J, the junction contained 12 bases not matched to a gene. This CDR3 comprises 16 residues. CDR3 DNA: TGTGCCATCAGCTCCGGGACAGGGTCACCTCCCTATGGCTACACCTTC. As protein: CAISSGTGSPPYGYTF.

V is TRBV7-6 and J is TRBJ2-7, with 7 bases that match TRBD1. The germline V gene encodes CDR1 SGHVS and CDR2 FNYEAQ. J was trimmed by 2 bases and V by 5 bases; bases with no gene match: 3. This CDR3 has 13 amino acids. The CDR3 loop is CASSIGTAYEQYF. CDR3 nucleotides: TGTGCCAGCAGCATAGGGACAGCCTACGAGCAGTACTTC.

The chain couples TRBV5-4 to TRBJ2-1, with 12 bases lining up with TRBD2. Germline V lookup: CDR1 SGHNT, CDR2 YYREEE (reference sequence). This CDR3 comprises 15 residues. The ends lost 4 bases at V and 7 bases at J; junction bases unmatched: 6. The CDR3 is CASSLLAGGANEQFF. In DNA form, the CDR3 reads TGTGCCAGCAGCCTCCTAGCGGGGGGGGCTAATGAGCAGTTCTTC.

V and J are TRBV9 and TRBJ2-5; 10 nucleotides align to TRBD2. This CDR3 spans 17 amino acids. Germline CDR1 reads SGDLS; CDR2 reads YYNGEE. V lost 0 bases and J lost 3; bases outside the gene matches: 8. The CDR3 loop reads CASSVGGSGGREETQYF. The CDR3 DNA follows: TGTGCCAGCAGCGTAGGAGGTAGCGGGGGGAGGGAAGAGACCCAGTACTTC.

The chain uses TRBV25-1 and TRBJ1-1; tentatively, D is TRBD1 (5 bases). The V and J ends lost 5 bases and 5 bases respectively, with 12 bases between them. The length of the CDR3 is 13 residues. Germline assignment: CDR1 MGHDK and CDR2 SYGVNS. The CDR3 bases are TGTGCCAGCAGTCAAGGGGTCCGGACTGAAGCTTTCTTT. This sequence encodes CASSQGVRTEAFF.

This chain connects TRBV7-2 to TRBJ2-3; no clear D. Germline V gene sequence: CDR1 SGHTA, CDR2 FQGNSA. The CDR3 loop spans 13 amino acids. Deletions cut 3 bases from V and 2 bases from J, with 6 bases between. In DNA, the CDR3 is TGTGCCAGCAGCTTCCTCATCACAGATACGCAGTATTTT. Protein: CASSFLITDTQYF. The whole variable domain, filled in from reference TRBV7-2 and TRBJ2-3, reads GAGVSQSPSNKVTEKGKDVELRCDPISGHTALYWYRQSLGQGLEFLIYFQGNSAPDKSGLPSDRFSAERTGGSVSTLTIQRTQQEDSAVYLCASSFLITDTQYFGPGTRLTVL.

The chain recombines TRBV30 with TRBJ2-5; D is unresolved. There are 13 residues in the CDR3. V lost 1 base and J 5 bases, leaving 11 bases between the germline ends. Germline V gene sequence: CDR1 GTSNPN, CDR2 SVGIG (reference sequence). The CDR3 region is CAWSGGGVETQYF. DNA for the CDR3: TGTGCCTGGAGTGGCGGTGGCGTGGAGACCCAGTACTTC.

The V gene is TRBV7-2, the J gene TRBJ1-1; the D is unclear. The CDR3 covers 14 residues. Between the trimmed V and J ends, which lost 4 bases and 5 bases, there was a span of 14 bases. Germline lookup yields CDR1 SGHTA and CDR2 FQGNSA. CDR3 sequence: CASSSYGPYTEAFF. CDR3 DNA: TGTGCCAGCAGCTCATACGGACCGTATACTGAAGCTTTCTTT.

The chain recombines TRBV28 with TRBJ2-2; a weak D match, TRBD1 (6 bases). From germline, CDR1 is MDHEN and CDR2 SYDVKM. This CDR3 has 16 residues. The ends were cut back, 6 bases at V and 2 bases at J, with 16 bases in the middle. Here the CDR3 DNA reads TGTGCCAGCAGGTCGGGGTCAGGGGCCAACACCGGGGAGCTGTTTTTT. It encodes CASRSGSGANTGELFF.

The chain employs TRBV6-5 and TRBJ1-2, with 7 nucleotides matching TRBD1. The CDR3 extends over 12 amino acids. Germline V gene sequence: CDR1 MNHEY, CDR2 SVGAGI. Trimming removed 5 bases from V and 4 bases from J; junction bases left unmatched: 1. CDR3 region: CASSRQGYGYTF. CDR3 DNA: TGTGCCAGCAGTAGACAGGGCTATGGCTACACCTTC.

The CDR3 nucleotides are TGTGCCAGCAGCTCCCCTCGGGGGGCGGACTACGAGCAGTACTTC. This sequence encodes CASSSPRGADYEQYF. The chain uses TRBV6-5 and TRBJ2-7; possible D gene TRBD2, 7 bases. CDR1 and CDR2 from the germline V gene are MNHEY and SVGAGI. This CDR3 region has 15 residues. Trimming took off 6 bases at V and 3 bases at J, with 18 bases between the two ends.

V usage is TRBV7-2 and J usage is TRBJ2-1; 9 bases fit TRBD2. Germline loops: CDR1 SGHTA, CDR2 FQGNSA. V lost 5 bases to trimming and J lost 4 bases; unmatched junction nucleotides: 15. The CDR3 extends over 18 amino acids. The CDR3 is CASSPQRRLAGTYNEQFF. In DNA form, the CDR3 reads TGTGCCAGCAGCCCCCAACGCCGTCTAGCGGGGACTTACAATGAGCAGTTCTTC.

The rearrangement links TRBV7-5 to TRBJ2-3; TRBD2 is the table's D call and was not checked against the DNA. TRBV7-5 is termed a pseudogene. This CDR3 has 13 amino acids. The CDR3 coding sequence is TGTGCCAGCAGCAAACTAGCGACAGATACGCAGTATTTT. Its translation is CASSKLATDTQYF.

This chain connects TRBV18 to TRBJ1-2, with 7 bases aligning to TRBD1. Trimming at V came to 4 bases and at J to 5 bases, leaving 13 bases not matched to a gene. Germline values: CDR1 KGHSH, CDR2 LQKENI. The CDR3 consists of 16 residues. CDR3 amino acids: CASSLSGTDGGYGYTF. In nucleotides, the CDR3 is TGTGCCAGCTCACTCAGTGGGACAGACGGCGGGTATGGCTACACCTTC.

This clone has a handful of counts. The chain carries TRBV4-3 and TRBJ1-4; 9 bases line up with TRBD1. Per germline, CDR1 LGHNA and CDR2 YSLEER. V was clipped by 0 bases and J by 5 bases; unmatched bases: 10. The CDR3 runs 18 residues. This CDR3 is CASSQDSPWTGDNEKLFF. The CDR3 DNA reads TGCGCCAGCAGCCAAGACTCCCCGTGGACAGGGGACAATGAAAAACTGTTTTTT.

This sequence joins TRBV4-3 and TRBJ1-1, with TRBD1 matching 9 bases. Germline V gene sequence: CDR1 LGHNA, CDR2 YSLEER. The CDR3 is 18 residues long. V shed 2 bases and J 3 bases; nucleotides not matched to a gene: 13. CDR3 sequence reads: CASSQTDAGTGIYTEAFF. As DNA, the CDR3 is TGCGCCAGCAGCCAAACCGACGCCGGGACAGGGATATACACTGAAGCTTTCTTT.

The gene calls are TRBV2 and TRBJ1-2; D is ambiguous. The CDR3 covers 12 residues. Trimming took 4 bases from V and 2 from J, leaving 5 bases between them. Germline CDR1 reads SNHLY; CDR2 reads FYNNEI. The CDR3 region is CASSAENYGYTF. The CDR3 nucleotides read TGTGCCAGCAGTGCCGAAAACTATGGCTACACCTTC.

V and J are TRBV7-8 and TRBJ1-5; D is perhaps TRBD1 (5 bases). Trimming left V 2 bases short and J 7 bases short, with 27 bases between. In germline, CDR1 is SGHVS, CDR2 FQNEAQ. CDR3 length: 19 amino acids. CDR3 protein: CASSLPTSGAGLVEQPQHF. CDR3 DNA: TGTGCCAGCAGCTTACCCACCTCTGGGGCAGGCTTGGTGGAACAGCCCCAGCATTTT.

The chain employs TRBV19 and TRBJ2-7; 8 nucleotides align to TRBD1. V shed 6 bases, J shed 6 bases, and the junction held 13 bases outside the gene matches. CDR1 is LNHDA and CDR2 is SQIVND in the germline V gene (reference sequence). The CDR3 consists of 15 residues. The chain's CDR3 is CASSARDRPMVEQYF. CDR3 DNA: TGTGCCAGTAGCGCACGGGACAGGCCAATGGTCGAGCAGTACTTC.